This TCR beta chain was retrieved from a study of CD8 T cells in Susac syndrome. Reverse transcription of about 0.45 to 1 ug RNA was performed with random hexamers. TCR beta CDR3 was amplified by immunoSEQ covering 54 Vbeta and 13 Jbeta. TCRdb ran MiXCR on the immunoSEQ multiplex PCR reads and lists one entry per CDR3 protein. This table has 100,000 to 150,000 distinct CDR3 sequences, 90% to 95% appearing once. Germline CDR1 is MNHNY and CDR2 is SVGAGI (reference sequence). V was pared by 5 bases and J by 2 bases, with 6 bases between. This CDR3 comprises 12 residues. Material for sequencing was CD4+ T cells from PBMCs. The source is a human donor in good health. This sequence joins TRBV6-6 and TRBJ1-2; no clear D gene. Written as DNA, the CDR3 is TGTGCCAGCAGTCCCGACAACTATGGCTACACCTTC. It is translated as CASSPDNYGYTF.